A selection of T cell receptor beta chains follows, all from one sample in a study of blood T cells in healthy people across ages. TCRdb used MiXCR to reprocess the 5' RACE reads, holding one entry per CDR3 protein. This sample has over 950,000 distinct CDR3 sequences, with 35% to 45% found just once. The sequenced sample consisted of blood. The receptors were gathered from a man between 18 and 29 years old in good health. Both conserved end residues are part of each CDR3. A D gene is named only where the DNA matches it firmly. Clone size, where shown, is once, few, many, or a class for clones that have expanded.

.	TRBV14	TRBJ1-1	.	TGTGCCAGCAGCGAACGACCCAGGATCGGGGCCACTGAAGCTTTCTTT	CASSERPRIGATEAFF
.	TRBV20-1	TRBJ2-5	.	TGCAGTGCAAGAGATTTAGGGTACCAAGAGACCCAGTACTTC	CSARDLGYQETQYF
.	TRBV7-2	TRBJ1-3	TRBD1	TGTGCCAGCAGCTTGGGACAGGGGCCCCGCTCTGGAAACACCATATATTTT	CASSLGQGPRSGNTIYF
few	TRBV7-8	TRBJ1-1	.	TGTGCCAGCAATCCGGGGGGTACCACTGAAGCTTTCTTT	CASNPGGTTEAFF
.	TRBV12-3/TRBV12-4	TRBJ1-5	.	TGTGCCAGCAGTTTAAGTGGAGGGGAGGGTCAGCCCCAGCATTTT	CASSLSGGEGQPQHF
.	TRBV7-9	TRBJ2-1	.	TGTGCCACGCCCCTCGAGGGTAGCTTCAATGAGCAGTTCTTC	CATPLEGSFNEQFF
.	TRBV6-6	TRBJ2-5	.	TGTGCCAGCAGTTACTCCGGGGTTGGGGAGACCCAGTACTTC	CASSYSGVGETQYF
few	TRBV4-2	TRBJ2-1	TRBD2	TGTGCCAGCAGCCTCTCTAGCGGGGATAACAATGAGCAGTTCTTC	CASSLSSGDNNEQFF
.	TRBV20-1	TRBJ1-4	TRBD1	TGCAGTGCTAGAGATGTAGGGACAGGGGTGGAAAAACTGTTTTTT	CSARDVGTGVEKLFF
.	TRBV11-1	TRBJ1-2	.	TGTGCCAGCAGCTTAGGGTTGTCCGGACGGGGTAGCGGCTACACCTTC	CASSLGLSGRGSGYTF
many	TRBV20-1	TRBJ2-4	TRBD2	TGCAGTGCTAGAGCCCCAGCGGGGGGGCCGGACATTCAGTACTTC	CSARAPAGGPDIQYF
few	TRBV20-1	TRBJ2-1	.	TGCAGTGCTAGAGATGCGAGTCTAGCTTCTCCAAACAATGAGCAGTTCTTC	CSARDASLASPNNEQFF
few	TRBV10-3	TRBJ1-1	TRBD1	TGTGCCATCAGTTTGGGACAGGGGGTCACTGAAGCTTTCTTT	CAISLGQGVTEAFF
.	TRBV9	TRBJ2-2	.	TGTGCCAGCAGCCTAAGGACCGGGCGGGGCGGGGAGCTGTTTTTT	CASSLRTGRGGELFF
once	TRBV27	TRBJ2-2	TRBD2	TGTGCCAGCACGCGGGGGGGTCGAGGGGAGCTGTTTTTT	CASTRGGRGELFF
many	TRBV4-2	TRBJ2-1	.	TGTGCCAGCAGCCAAGTTTTGGATTCCTACAATGAGCAGTTCTTC	CASSQVLDSYNEQFF
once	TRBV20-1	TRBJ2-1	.	TGCAGTGCTCACTGGGTGGGCAATGAGCAGTTCTTC	CSAHWVGNEQFF
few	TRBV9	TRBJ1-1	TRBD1	TGTGCCAGCAGCGTCGCCGGGACAGGGGGCACTGAAGCTTTCTTT	CASSVAGTGGTEAFF
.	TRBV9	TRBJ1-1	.	TGTGCCAGCAGCGGGAACAGACGGAACACTGAAGCTTTCTTT	CASSGNRRNTEAFF
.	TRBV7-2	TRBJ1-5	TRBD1	TGTGCCAGCAGCTTAGCGGCCGGGGACAGCCGTAACAATCAGCCCCAGCATTTT	CASSLAAGDSRNNQPQHF
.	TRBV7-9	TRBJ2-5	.	TGTGCCAGCAGCAAGGGGACCGTGGCATCGGAGACCCAGTACTTC	CASSKGTVASETQYF
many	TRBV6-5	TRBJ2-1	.	TGTGCCAGCAGTTACTCGCCCCTGGTAGGCGGGATTTACAATGAGCAGTTCTTC	CASSYSPLVGGIYNEQFF
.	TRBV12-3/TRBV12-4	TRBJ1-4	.	TGTGCCAGCAGGCCACAGGGTGCAAAACTGTTTTTT	CASRPQGAKLFF
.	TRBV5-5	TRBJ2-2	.	TGTGCCAGCAGCTTGGTTGGAATCGGGGAGCTGTTTTTT	CASSLVGIGELFF
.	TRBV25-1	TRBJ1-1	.	TGTGCCAGCAGTGATCGGAGCCGGGGGAAAGCTTTCTTT	CASSDRSRGKAFF
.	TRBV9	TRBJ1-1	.	TGTGCCAGCAGCGTAATGGGGAACACTGAAGCTTTCTTT	CASSVMGNTEAFF
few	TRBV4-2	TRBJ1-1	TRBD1	TGTGCCAGCAGCCAAAATCAAGTCCTTGGGACAGGGATTAACACTGAAGCTTTCTTT	CASSQNQVLGTGINTEAFF
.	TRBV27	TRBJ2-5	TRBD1	TGTGCCAGCAGTAGGACAGGTCTTCCAGAGACCCAGTACTTC	CASSRTGLPETQYF
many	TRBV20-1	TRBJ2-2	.	TGCAGTGCTAGGGAGGGGGGGAACACCGGGGAGCTGTTTTTT	CSAREGGNTGELFF
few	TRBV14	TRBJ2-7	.	TGTGCCAGCAGCCAAGCGGGGACGGATTACGAGCAGTACTTC	CASSQAGTDYEQYF
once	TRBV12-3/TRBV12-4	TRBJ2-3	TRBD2	TGTGCCAGCACCTACTCCCGCAGCGGGGTGATCACAGATACGGAATATTTT	CASTYSRSGVITDTEYF
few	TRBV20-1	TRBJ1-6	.	TGCAGTGCTAGAGAAGGGACTGGGGAAAATTCACCCCTCCACTTT	CSAREGTGENSPLHF
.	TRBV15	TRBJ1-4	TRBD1	TGTGCCACCAGCAGACTGAGGGACAGTCTTAATGAAAAACTGTTTTTT	CATSRLRDSLNEKLFF
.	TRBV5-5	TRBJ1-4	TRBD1	TGTGCCAGCAGCTCGACAGGGGGCTTCAAAACTAATGAAAAACTGTTTTTT	CASSSTGGFKTNEKLFF
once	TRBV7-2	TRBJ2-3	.	TGTGCCAGCAGCTTAGGGGGTCGCAAACGCGCAGATACGCAGTATTTT	CASSLGGRKRADTQYF
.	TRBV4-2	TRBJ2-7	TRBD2	TGTGCCAGCAGCCAAGAACTAGCGGGGGGCCTAGCTGAGCAGTACTTC	CASSQELAGGLAEQYF
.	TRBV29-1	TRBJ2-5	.	TGCAGCGCCTGGGGTTCCGGGGGCAATGAGCAGTACTTC	CSAWGSGGNEQYF
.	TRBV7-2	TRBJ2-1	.	TGTGTCAGCAGCTTAGACGCCGGGATGGAGGGATATTACAATGAGCAGTTCTTC	CVSSLDAGMEGYYNEQFF
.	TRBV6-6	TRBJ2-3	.	TGTGCCAGCAGTCCCCAGGGACTGGGAAGCACAGATACGCAGTATTTT	CASSPQGLGSTDTQYF
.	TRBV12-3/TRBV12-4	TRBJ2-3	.	TGTGCCAGCACCGAGGGTGCAGATACGCAGTATTTT	CASTEGADTQYF
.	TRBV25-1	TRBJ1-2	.	TGTGCCAGCAGTGACACTACCGACGGCAACTATGGCTACACCTTC	CASSDTTDGNYGYTF
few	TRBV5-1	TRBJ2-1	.	TGCGCCAGCAGCTTTATGGGGGGAAGCTCCTACAATGAGCAGTTCTTC	CASSFMGGSSYNEQFF
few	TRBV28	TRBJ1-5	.	TGTGCCAGCAGTTTTTCGGGGCACTATAGCAATCAGCCCCAGCATTTT	CASSFSGHYSNQPQHF
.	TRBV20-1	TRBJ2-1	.	TGCAGTGCTAGTTCCGCGGTTGTGTACAATGAGCGGTTCTTC	CSASSAVVYNERFF
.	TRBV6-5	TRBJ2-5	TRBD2	TGTGCCAGCAGTTACTTTTCTAGCGGGGGTCAGACCCAGTACTTC	CASSYFSSGGQTQYF
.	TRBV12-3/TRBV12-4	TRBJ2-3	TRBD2	TGTGCCAGCACCGCGGGGGGCACAGATACGCAGTATTTT	CASTAGGTDTQYF
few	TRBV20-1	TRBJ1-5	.	TGCAGTGCTAGAAGCTTCCAATCCCAGCCCCAGCATTTT	CSARSFQSQPQHF
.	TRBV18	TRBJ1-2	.	TGTGCCAGCTCACCACCATTAGGGCTGTGGCGGAATGGCTACACCTTC	CASSPPLGLWRNGYTF
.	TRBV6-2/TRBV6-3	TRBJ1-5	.	TGTGCCAGCAGTCTACTACAGGGTCAGCCCCAGCATTTT	CASSLLQGQPQHF
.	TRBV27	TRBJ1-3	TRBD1	TGTGCCAGCAGAACCTCCGGGACAGGGTTTTCTGGAAACACCATATATTTT	CASRTSGTGFSGNTIYF
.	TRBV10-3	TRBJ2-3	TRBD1	TGTGCCATCAGAAGGACAGGGGGCACAGATACGCAGTATTTT	CAIRRTGGTDTQYF
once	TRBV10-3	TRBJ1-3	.	TGTGCCATCAGGACCGCGGACAGTGGAAACACCATATATTTT	CAIRTADSGNTIYF
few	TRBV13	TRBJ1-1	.	TGTGCCAGCAGCTTCCGGTACACTGAAGCTTTCTTT	CASSFRYTEAFF
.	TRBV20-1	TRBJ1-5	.	TGCAGTGCTAGAGATCGGGCCGGAGGGACCCATCAGCCCCAGCATTTT	CSARDRAGGTHQPQHF
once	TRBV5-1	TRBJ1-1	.	TGCGCCAGCAGCTCGGACATAAACACTGAAGCTTTCTTT	CASSSDINTEAFF
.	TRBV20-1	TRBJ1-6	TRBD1	TGCAGTGCTAGTGGGACAGGGTGGCCACCCCTCCACTTT	CSASGTGWPPLHF
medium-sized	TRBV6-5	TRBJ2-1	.	TGTGCCAGCAGCTCTACCTTTCCTGATCTACGGCAGTTCTTC	CASSSTFPDLRQFF
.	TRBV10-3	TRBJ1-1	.	TGTGCCATCAGCGGTCCAGGACCAATGAACACTGAAGCTTTCTTT	CAISGPGPMNTEAFF
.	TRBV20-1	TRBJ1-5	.	TGCAGTGCTACAAGACCCGGATCGGGCAATCAGCCCCAGCATTTT	CSATRPGSGNQPQHF